This TCR beta chain was sequenced during a study of OX40 agonist ivuxolimab in advanced cancers. With respect to the entire study: Ivuxolimab was a fully human IgG2 agonistic monoclonal antibody targeting the costimulatory receptor OX40 (CD134). Intravenous ivuxolimab was administered to patients every 2 weeks at six dose levels: 0.01, 0.1, 0.3, 1.5, 3 and 10 mg/kg. Of the 50 to 55 patients in dose escalation, 19 had hepatocellular carcinoma, approximately 15 had melanoma, 9 had renal cell carcinoma and 9 had head and neck cancer. In the dose-escalation cohort, around four fifths of patients were male, and the mean age was around 60 years with a range of roughly 20 to 80. Patients were allowed to have had prior anti-PD-1, anti-PD-L1 or anti-CTLA-4 therapy, and about 40% of the dose-escalation patients had been treated with checkpoint inhibitors. Partial responses occurred in three dose-escalation patients: two with cutaneous melanoma and one with hepatocellular carcinoma. Peripheral TCRbeta sequencing was intended to test whether TCR sequence diversity was altered and clonal T-cell expansion was caused by ivuxolimab. The paper describes the monotherapy dose-escalation part (N = 52 patients) of the phase I trial of ivuxolimab.

Compared with the rest of its sample, this clone is medium-sized (0.01 to 0.1%). The antigen this receptor binds is unknown. One base away there is no much larger clone; base qualities are not given. Including cysteine and phenylalanine, the CDR3 has 14 amino acids. The only DNA kept is the CDR3, 42 bases in frame from the first base. V was cut back by 5 bases and J by 4 bases, leaving a gap of 14 bases between them. In the germline V gene (reference sequence), CDR1 corresponds to SEHNR and CDR2 to FQNEAQ. Patients with autoimmune disease history or receiving systemic immunosuppression were excluded from the trial. Peripheral blood for TCR sequencing was collected from all dose cohorts at baseline, on cycle 4 day 1, and on cycle 7 day 1. The samples were drawn from a first-in-human, open-label, multicenter phase I dose-escalation trial of ivuxolimab. Adults with locally advanced or metastatic melanoma, renal cell carcinoma, hepatocellular carcinoma or head and neck squamous cell carcinoma were enrolled in the trial. CD4+ and CD8+ T cells were sorted separately from peripheral blood before TCR sequencing.

For sequencing of the TCRbeta CDR3 region, genomic DNA was extracted from the sorted cells. The immunoSEQ Assay was used to sequence the TCRbeta CDR3 regions. TCRdb stores this immuneACCESS table with in-frame sequences only. Part of the clones is absent; in the studies checked, under half of the shortfall reflects unresolved V genes, and no reason is known for the rest. The sample data list approximately 82,000 clones, and about 90% of these were observed just once. The ten largest clones add up to more than 8.5% of the sample. General findings and caveats noted by the study authors: After ivuxolimab, CD8+ T cells had more expanded clones than CD4+ T cells on average. At doses of 0.1 to 3.0 mg/kg, clonal expansion of both CD4+ and CD8+ blood T cells was observed from baseline to week 6. Low levels of normalized T-cell clonal expansion were also shown by some nonresponding patients. Partial responders in the 0.1-3.0 mg/kg groups had among the lowest normalized peripheral clonal expansion, especially among CD8+ T cells. The antigen specificity of the peripheral T cells that underwent clonal expansion was not determined.

The chain is made from TRBV7-9 and TRBJ1-1, and perhaps TRBD1 as D gene, on 5 matching bases. This specimen consisted of CD4+ or CD8+ T cells sorted from blood, obtained in a trial of the OX40 agonist ivuxolimab. The TCR sequence derives from an adult with an advanced solid tumor such as melanoma, head and neck, liver or kidney cancer. In nucleotide form, the sequence is TGTGCCAGCAGCGACATAGCAGGGTTCACTGAAGCTTTCTTT. Its protein product is CASSDIAGFTEAFF.